The 32 T cell receptor beta chains below all came from one sample that was sequenced in a study of cytomegalovirus exposure and HLA in healthy donors. This PCR relied on a set of 60 Vbeta primers and 13 Jbeta primers. Using immunoSEQ multiplex PCR, the repertoire was profiled, and TCRdb retains in-frame clones only, with some absent. The sample carries about 140,000 clones, roughly three quarters recorded once. The sequenced sample consisted of PBMCs. The receptors were sampled from a woman aged 25 to 39 in good health and CMV-seronegative.

The chain employs TRBV11-2 and TRBJ2-5, with TRBD2 as a possible D gene (6 bases). V gave up 0 bases and J gave up 2 bases, with 10 bases separating them. CDR1 and CDR2 from the germline V gene are SGHAT and FQNNGV. The CDR3 runs 15 residues. The CDR3 here is CASSLDWGLQETQYF. The CDR3 nucleotides read TGTGCCAGCAGCTTAGATTGGGGACTGCAAGAGACCCAGTACTTC.

The chain links TRBV5-1 to TRBJ2-1; 8 nucleotides align to TRBD1. Per the germline V gene, CDR1 is SGHRS and CDR2 is YFSETQ. This CDR3 has 14 amino acids. V shed 7 bases and J 0 bases; nucleotides not matched to a gene: 3. Here the CDR3 DNA reads TGCGCCAGCCACACAGGGGGCTCCTACAATGAGCAGTTCTTC. Translating gives CASHTGGSYNEQFF.

The chain uses TRBV7-2 and TRBJ2-3; 13 bases match TRBD2. V shed 5 bases, J shed 4 bases, and the junction held 15 bases outside the gene matches. From germline, CDR1 is SGHTA and CDR2 FQGNSA. The CDR3 consists of 19 residues. CDR3 sequence: CASSPILAGGPTRADTQYF. Written as DNA, the CDR3 is TGTGCCAGCAGCCCCATACTAGCGGGGGGGCCAACTAGGGCAGATACGCAGTATTTT.

V usage is TRBV18 and J usage is TRBJ2-7; 9 nucleotides match TRBD1. CDR3 length: 16 amino acids. The V and J ends lost 6 bases and 2 bases, in that order; junction bases with no gene match: 11. The germline CDR1 and CDR2 sequences are KGHSH and LQKENI. CDR3 region: CASSLVSGTGTYEQYF. DNA of the CDR3: TGTGCCAGCTCGCTGGTTTCCGGGACAGGGACCTACGAGCAGTACTTC.

The gene calls are TRBV7-9 and TRBJ1-2, with a possible D match to TRBD1 (6 bases). V was shortened by 4 bases and J by 6 bases, with 9 bases between the two germline ends. CDR1 is SEHNR, CDR2 FQNEAQ, per germline (reference sequence). The CDR3 is 12 amino acids. This CDR3 is CASSSGVDGYTF. The CDR3 DNA follows: TGTGCCAGCAGCTCAGGGGTAGATGGCTACACCTTC.

This clone came up a few times. The rearrangement uses TRBV18 and TRBJ1-2; D perhaps matches TRBD1 (6 bases). V was clipped by 0 bases and J by 4 bases, with 12 bases between them. There are 15 residues in the CDR3. CDR1 and CDR2 from the germline V gene are KGHSH and LQKENI. As DNA, the CDR3 is TGTGCCAGCTCACCACCGAGTGGACAGCTCTATGGCTACACCTTC. Translating gives CASSPPSGQLYGYTF.

In its sample, this clone was seen once. The V gene is TRBV9, the J gene TRBJ1-2; the D gene is possibly TRBD1 (6 bases). The CDR3 spans 13 residues. V lost 4 bases to trimming and J lost 8 bases, with 15 bases between them. Germline values: CDR1 SGDLS, CDR2 YYNGEE. The CDR3 nucleotides are TGTGCCAGCAGCCCAGGGGCAACCCCCGGCTACACCTTC. Protein: CASSPGATPGYTF.

The genes are TRBV14 and TRBJ2-5, with TRBD1 identical over 7 bases. Per germline, CDR1 SGHDN and CDR2 FVKESK. The CDR3 extends over 17 amino acids. Unmatched junction bases numbered 14, after V lost 4 bases and J lost 3 bases. DNA for the CDR3: TGTGCCAGCAGCCCAGTAACCGGGACAGCGATCAAAGAGACCCAGTACTTC. Its translation is CASSPVTGTAIKETQYF.

The chain uses TRBV30 and TRBJ1-3; no clear D gene. V lost 6 bases and J 1 base, leaving 10 bases between the germline ends. In germline, CDR1 is GTSNPN, CDR2 SVGIG (reference sequence). The CDR3 spans 13 residues. The CDR3 region is CACDQRSGNTIYF. CDR3 nucleotides: TGTGCCTGTGATCAGCGATCTGGAAACACCATATATTTT.

V and J are TRBV9 and TRBJ2-1; 11 positions match TRBD2. Per the germline V gene, CDR1 is SGDLS and CDR2 is YYNGEE. Unmatched junction bases numbered 3, after V lost 3 bases and J lost 4 bases. The CDR3 length is 15 residues. The CDR3 spells CASSDTSGSYNEQFF. The CDR3 DNA sequence: TGTGCCAGCAGCGACACTAGCGGGAGTTACAATGAGCAGTTCTTC.

V and J are TRBV27 and TRBJ1-6, with D possibly TRBD1 on 6 matching bases. From germline, CDR1 is MNHEY and CDR2 SMNVEV (reference sequence). V was clipped by 3 bases and J by 10 bases, with 10 bases between them. CDR3 length: 13 residues. CDR3 DNA sequence: TGTGCCAGCAGTTTCGCAGGGGAGTCACCCCTCCACTTT. It codes for CASSFAGESPLHF.

The chain combines TRBV7-2 with TRBJ2-5; 8 nucleotides agree with TRBD1. Germline-derived CDR1 and CDR2 are SGHTA and FQGNSA. J lost 4 bases, V lost 5 bases, and 6 bases had no gene match. This CDR3 contains 14 residues. CDR3: CASSPQGVGETQYF. In DNA form, the CDR3 reads TGTGCCAGCAGCCCACAGGGGGTCGGAGAGACCCAGTACTTC.

This clone was seen a handful of times. This chain connects TRBV2 to TRBJ2-7; 7 nucleotides match TRBD2. In germline, CDR1 is SNHLY, CDR2 FYNNEI. Trimming cost V 4 bases and J 0 bases; bases outside gene matches: 12. This CDR3 contains 17 residues. The CDR3 sequence: CASSVRMDGGSSYEQYF. The CDR3 region has the DNA TGTGCCAGCAGTGTAAGAATGGATGGCGGGAGCTCCTACGAGCAGTACTTC.

The chain recombines TRBV5-1 with TRBJ2-7, with 7 nucleotides matching TRBD1. The CDR3 is made up of 15 amino acids. V shed 4 bases, J shed 0 bases, and the junction held 7 bases outside the gene matches. CDR1 is SGHRS and CDR2 is YFSETQ in the germline V gene. The CDR3 DNA reads TGCGCCAGCAGCCGGTGGACAGGTAGCTCCTACGAGCAGTACTTC. It yields the protein CASSRWTGSSYEQYF.

The rearrangement links TRBV5-5 to TRBJ2-3; D might be TRBD2 (5 bases). Trimming took off 4 bases at V and 2 bases at J, with 23 bases between the two ends. Per germline, CDR1 SGHKS and CDR2 YYEKEE (reference sequence). The CDR3 runs to 18 residues. The CDR3 DNA reads as TGTGCCAGCAGCCCCGGACTGAAACAAACGCCCCTCACAGATACGCAGTATTTT. This translates into CASSPGLKQTPLTDTQYF.

The chain employs TRBV5-1 and TRBJ2-5; TRBD2 aligns across 10 bases. This CDR3 is 15 amino acids long. Germline V gene data show CDR1 as SGHRS and CDR2 as YFSETQ. The V and J ends lost 6 bases and 2 bases, in that order; junction bases with no gene match: 7. The CDR3 nucleotides read TGCGCCAGCAACCCAGGACTAGCGGCACAAGAGACCCAGTACTTC. This translates into CASNPGLAAQETQYF. The variable domain in full, with the rest retrieved from reference TRBV5-1 and TRBJ2-5, is KAGVTQTPRYLIKTRGQQVTLSCSPISGHRSVSWYQQTPGQGLQFLFEYFSETQRNKGNFPGRFSGRQFSNSRSEMNVSTLELGDSALYLCASNPGLAAQETQYFGPGTRLLVL.

The V and J genes are TRBV28 and TRBJ2-3; TRBD2 aligns across 14 bases. The germline V gene encodes CDR1 MDHEN and CDR2 SYDVKM. This CDR3 contains 18 residues. Trimming took 5 bases from V and 5 from J; bases not matched to a gene: 12. The CDR3 DNA reads TGTGCCAGCAGTCCTTATCCGGGACTAGCGGGAGTATTAGATACGCAGTATTTT. This sequence encodes CASSPYPGLAGVLDTQYF.

The chain recombines TRBV6-7 with TRBJ2-7; 8 nucleotides match TRBD2. TRBV6-7 is given ORF status, its function remaining uncertain. The CDR3 contains 15 residues. V was pared by 2 bases and J by 1 base, with 4 bases of the junction left unmatched. The CDR3 sequence: CASSYARGRSYEQYF. The CDR3, as DNA: TGTGCCAGCAGTTACGCTCGCGGGAGGTCCTACGAGCAGTACTTC.

This clone occurred a few times. This rearrangement joins TRBV5-4 to TRBJ2-2; 7 nucleotides line up with TRBD1. Losses at the gene ends were 4 bases for V and 1 base for J; bases not matched to a gene: 4. The CDR3 covers 15 residues. Germline lookup yields CDR1 SGHNT and CDR2 YYREEE (reference sequence). The CDR3 reads CASSVGGRNTGELFF. The CDR3, as DNA: TGTGCCAGCAGCGTAGGGGGCCGGAACACCGGGGAGCTGTTTTTT.

The chain links TRBV21-1 to TRBJ1-6. TRBV21-1 is listed as a pseudogene. CDR3 length equals 22 residues. In nucleotides, the CDR3 is TGTGCCAGCAGCACCCGCGGAGGGGGGGGGAAACGCCTTAGCTCCTATAATTCACCCCTCCACTTT. As protein: CASSTRGGGGKRLSSYNSPLHF.

Turning to this clone: Other DNA sequences in the sample encode the same CDR3. This chain joins TRBV5-1 and TRBJ1-4, with a tentative D call TRBD1 (6 bases). This CDR3 region has 14 residues. With 0 bases removed from V and 5 bases from J, the gap between germline ends came to 8 bases. Germline V gene sequence: CDR1 SGHRS, CDR2 YFSETQ. CDR3 in DNA: TGCGCCAGCAGCTTGGGGCAGGGGAATGAAAAACTGTTTTTT. Residues: CASSLGQGNEKLFF.

J is TRBJ2-3 and V is TRBV28; tentative D call: TRBD2 (6 bases). The CDR3 totals 15 residues. V shed 3 bases and J shed 0 bases, with 10 bases lying between them. Germline V gives CDR1 MDHEN, CDR2 SYDVKM. DNA for the CDR3: TGTGCCAGCAGTTTTGGAGGGCTGAGCACAGATACGCAGTATTTT. Its protein is CASSFGGLSTDTQYF.

CDR3 protein: CASSRAIQETQYF. CDR3 in DNA: TGTGCCAGCTCACGGGCCATCCAAGAGACCCAGTACTTC. The rearrangement uses TRBV18 and TRBJ2-5; D not resolved. The germline CDR1 and CDR2 sequences are KGHSH and LQKENI. The CDR3 totals 13 residues. V lost 4 bases and J lost 1, with 7 bases in between.

The CDR3 nucleotides read TGTGCCAGTAGTATTTACAGGGGCGTTGGAAACACCATATATTTT. Amino acids: CASSIYRGVGNTIYF. This sequence joins TRBV19 and TRBJ1-3, with 7 bases identical to TRBD1. This CDR3 comprises 15 residues. The V gene end was trimmed by 3 bases and the J gene end by 3 bases; junction bases not matched to a gene: 5. The V gene's germline CDR1 is LNHDA and CDR2 SQIVND (reference sequence).

This rearrangement joins TRBV13 to TRBJ2-5; TRBD1 matches 8 bases. The last part of the DNA fits TRBJ2-7 better; the J call may be wrong. The CDR3 extends over 17 amino acids. Per germline, CDR1 PRHDT and CDR2 FYEKMQ (reference sequence). The CDR3 loop is CASSLDYRTGKGGEQYF. CDR3 in DNA: TGTGCCAGCAGCTTAGATTATCGGACAGGGAAGGGGGGCGAGCAGTACTTC.

To note about this clone: Germline is not matched at one junction end, which may reflect a read error. This sample also contains other DNA sequences that code for the same CDR3. The CDR3 sequence is CASSPGDRVAEAFF. The CDR3 bases are TGTGCCAGCTCACCGGGGGACAGGGTAGCTGAAGCCTTCTTT. This chain uses TRBV18 with TRBJ1-1; 9 bases line up with TRBD1. Per germline, CDR1 KGHSH and CDR2 LQKENI. The CDR3 consists of 14 residues.

This clone was seen once. The rearrangement uses TRBV5-8 and TRBJ2-1; weak D call: TRBD1 (6 bases). Trimming pared 2 bases from V and 0 bases from J, leaving 15 bases between. This CDR3 is 17 amino acids long. Germline V gene lookup returns CDR1 SGHTS and CDR2 YDEGEE. DNA for the CDR3: TGTGCCAGCAGCTTTCGTGGGGGCCTGAGCTCCTACAATGAGCAGTTCTTC. Translation gives CASSFRGGLSSYNEQFF.

The chain carries TRBV11-3 and TRBJ2-1, with 7 bases matching TRBD1. Per germline, CDR1 SGHNT and CDR2 YENEEA. This CDR3 has 18 amino acids. With V trimmed by 4 bases and J by 3 bases, 15 bases remained unmatched. CDR3: CASSSGGLEPTIYNEQFF. Written as DNA, the CDR3 is TGTGCCAGCAGCTCAGGGGGTTTGGAGCCCACCATCTACAATGAGCAGTTCTTC.

V usage is TRBV11-2 and J usage is TRBJ2-7; D might be TRBD2 (6 bases). This CDR3 has 16 residues. Deletions cut 1 base from V and 4 bases from J, with 17 bases between. CDR1 and CDR2 from the germline V gene are SGHAT and FQNNGV. The CDR3 loop reads CASSLASTEEGYEQYF. The DNA for the CDR3 is TGTGCCAGCAGCTTAGCTTCCACAGAGGAGGGATACGAGCAGTACTTC. The whole variable domain, remainder taken from reference TRBV11-2 and TRBJ2-7, is EAGVAQSPRYKIIEKRQSVAFWCNPISGHATLYWYQQILGQGPKLLIQFQNNGVVDDSQLPKDRFSAERLKGVDSTLKIQPAKLEDSAVYLCASSLASTEEGYEQYFGPGTRLTVT.

The V and J genes are TRBV25-1 and TRBJ2-3; 7 bases agree with TRBD1. Per the germline V gene, CDR1 is MGHDK and CDR2 is SYGVNS. V lost 3 bases and J lost 2; bases outside the gene matches: 11. The CDR3 is 17 amino acids. CDR3 protein: CASSEEIGTAYTDTQYF. Written as DNA, the CDR3 is TGTGCCAGCAGTGAGGAAATCGGGACAGCATACACAGATACGCAGTATTTT.

This clone was observed a handful of times. The V gene is TRBV7-9, the J gene TRBJ1-6, with D tentatively TRBD1 (6 bases). Trimming shortened V by 5 bases and J by 9 bases, and 14 bases separated the two germline ends. Germline V gene data show CDR1 as SEHNR and CDR2 as FQNEAQ (reference sequence). The CDR3 loop spans 14 amino acids. As DNA, the CDR3 is TGTGCCAGCAGCCCTGAGGGGGAGCGTTCACCCCTCCACTTT. As protein: CASSPEGERSPLHF.

This rearrangement joins TRBV5-1 to TRBJ2-5, with D possibly being TRBD1 (5 bases). The CDR3 contains 15 residues. Trimming cost V 0 bases and J 6 bases, with 15 bases left between them. Germline V gene lookup returns CDR1 SGHRS and CDR2 YFSETQ. CDR3 protein: CASSLELAGKKTQYF. The CDR3 nucleotides are TGCGCCAGCAGCTTGGAACTGGCAGGGAAAAAGACCCAGTACTTC.